Listed here are 32 T cell receptor beta chains from one sample, sequenced in a study of blood T cell repertoires in COVID-19. Assay used: immunoSEQ multiplex PCR; TCRdb lists only in-frame clones, some missing. The sample lists 100,000 to 150,000 clones; approximately 90% were seen once. The sample consisted of peripheral blood. These receptors were obtained from a man aged 50 or older with active or convalescent COVID-19.

The chain couples TRBV30 to TRBJ2-2, with D uncertain. The V end lost 8 bases, the J end lost 4 bases, and 5 bases lay between the germline ends. This CDR3 is 10 amino acids long. In germline, CDR1 is GTSNPN, CDR2 SVGIG (reference sequence). The CDR3 here is CALFTGELFF. For the CDR3, the DNA is TGTGCCCTCTTCACCGGGGAGCTGTTTTTT.

This rearrangement joins TRBV7-7 to TRBJ2-1; 9 bases are a match to TRBD1. After removal of 5 bases from V and 3 bases from J, the junction contained 2 bases not matched to a gene. CDR1 SSHAT and CDR2 FNYEAQ come from the germline V gene (reference sequence). This CDR3 has 14 residues. The CDR3 nucleotides read TGTGCCAGCAGCAGGACAGGGGACTACAATGAGCAGTTCTTC. Residues: CASSRTGDYNEQFF.

V is TRBV2 and J is TRBJ2-3; TRBD2 matches 10 bases. Germline V lookup: CDR1 SNHLY, CDR2 FYNNEI. The CDR3 contains 17 residues. V was pared by 2 bases and J by 2 bases, with 7 bases of the junction left unmatched. CDR3 nucleotide sequence: TGTGCCAGCAGTGAAAGTAGCGGGAGGTATCCCACAGATACGCAGTATTTT. Its protein is CASSESSGRYPTDTQYF. Supplemented by reference TRBV2 and TRBJ2-3, the full variable domain reads EPEVTQTPSHQVTQMGQEVILRCVPISNHLYFYWYRQILGQKVEFLVSFYNNEISEKSEIFDDQFSVERPDGSNFTLKIRSTKLEDSAMYFCASSESSGRYPTDTQYFGPGTRLTVL.

This chain links TRBV18 with TRBJ2-1; tentatively, D is TRBD2 (5 bases). CDR1 and CDR2 (germline): KGHSH, LQKENI. V lost 6 bases and J 12 bases, leaving 12 bases between the germline ends. The CDR3 runs 11 residues. CDR3 DNA sequence: TGTGCCAGCTCCGAGGGCCTTTGGCAGTTCTTC. This sequence encodes CASSEGLWQFF.

The chain couples TRBV12-3 or TRBV12-4 to TRBJ2-1; 10 nucleotides agree with TRBD2. The CDR3 totals 13 residues. V shed 10 bases and J 7 bases; nucleotides not matched to a gene: 7. For the CDR3, the DNA is TGTGCCACCAGGGGACTAGCGTGGAATGAGCAGTTCTTC. Translating gives CATRGLAWNEQFF.

The genes are TRBV27 and TRBJ2-2, with 8 bases that match TRBD2. Germline values: CDR1 MNHEY, CDR2 SMNVEV (reference sequence). The ends lost 6 bases at V and 0 bases at J; junction bases unmatched: 12. The CDR3 loop spans 18 amino acids. The CDR3 bases are TGTGCCAGCAGCAAGAGATGGCCGGGGGGGGCGAACACCGGGGAGCTGTTTTTT. Encoded protein: CASSKRWPGGANTGELFF.

This chain joins TRBV24-1 and TRBJ2-3; 7 bases match TRBD1. V was clipped by 3 bases and J by 3 bases; unmatched bases: 5. CDR1 is KGHDR and CDR2 is SFDVKD in the germline V gene. This CDR3 spans 15 amino acids. CDR3 amino acids: CATSDARQGTDTQYF. CDR3 coding DNA: TGTGCCACCAGTGATGCCCGACAGGGTACAGATACGCAGTATTTT.

The gene calls are TRBV6-5 and TRBJ1-1; TRBD1 agrees at 7 bases. V dropped 4 bases and J dropped 5; count of bases not matched to a gene: 4. Germline V gene data show CDR1 as MNHEY and CDR2 as SVGAGI. This CDR3 comprises 13 residues. The CDR3 region has the DNA TGTGCCAGCAGTTTGACAGGGAGGACTGAAGCTTTCTTT. It encodes CASSLTGRTEAFF.

This rearrangement joins TRBV7-2 to TRBJ2-3, with 14 bases aligning to TRBD2. The V gene end was trimmed by 4 bases and the J gene end by 6 bases; junction bases not matched to a gene: 6. This CDR3 region has 16 residues. The germline CDR1 and CDR2 sequences are SGHTA and FQGNSA. This chain's CDR3 is CASSSRTSGRMDTQYF. Written as DNA, the CDR3 is TGTGCCAGCAGCTCCCGGACTAGCGGGAGGATGGATACGCAGTATTTT.

This chain joins TRBV6-2 or TRBV6-3 and TRBJ1-2, with 8 bases fitting TRBD1. Unmatched junction bases numbered 6, after V lost 5 bases and J lost 4 bases. CDR1 and CDR2 from the germline V gene are MNHEY and SVGEGT. The CDR3 covers 14 residues. CDR3 coding DNA: TGTGCCAGCAGTATATTCGGGACAGGCTATGGCTACACCTTC. Translating it yields CASSIFGTGYGYTF.

This clone showed up just once. The V call is TRBV3-1 (or the pseudogene TRBV3-2), the J call TRBJ2-1; the match to TRBD2 covers 11 bases. Germline values: CDR1 LGHDT, CDR2 YNNKEL (reference sequence). The CDR3 has 16 residues. The V gene end was trimmed by 0 bases and the J gene end by 6 bases; junction bases not matched to a gene: 4. CDR3 in DNA: TGTGCCAGCAGCCAAGATCCACTAGCGGGAGTCAATGAGCAGTTCTTC. As protein: CASSQDPLAGVNEQFF.

The CDR3 DNA is TGTGCCAGCAGCTTAGACTGGACTAGCGGGACACTGGAGCAGTACTTC. Protein: CASSLDWTSGTLEQYF. The chain employs TRBV7-2 and TRBJ2-7, with 12 bases fitting TRBD2. Looked up from germline, CDR1 is SGHTA and CDR2 is FQGNSA. The CDR3 runs 16 residues. V lost 1 base to trimming and J lost 7 bases; unmatched junction nucleotides: 8.

To note about this clone: This CDR3 is also generated by other DNA sequences in the sample. This chain uses TRBV6-2 or TRBV6-3 with TRBJ1-2; perhaps TRBD1 as D (5 bases). Trimming took 2 bases from V and 8 from J, leaving 9 bases between them. There are 12 residues in the CDR3. Per the germline V gene, CDR1 is MNHEY and CDR2 is SVGEGT. CDR3 region: CASSYRGRGYTF. Here the CDR3 DNA reads TGTGCCAGCAGTTACAGGGGCCGGGGCTACACCTTC.

The V and J genes are TRBV4-1 and TRBJ1-2; tentative D call: TRBD1 (5 bases). Germline-derived CDR1 and CDR2 are MGHRA and YSYEKL. The CDR3 is made up of 13 amino acids. The ends were cut back, 1 base at V and 7 bases at J, with 10 bases in the middle. The CDR3 sequence is CASSQVGPGGYTF. CDR3 bases: TGCGCCAGCAGCCAAGTGGGGCCGGGTGGCTACACCTTC.

This rearrangement joins TRBV18 to TRBJ1-1, with 8 bases identical to TRBD1. CDR3 size: 14 residues. In germline, CDR1 is KGHSH, CDR2 LQKENI. Losses at the gene ends were 3 bases for V and 6 bases for J; bases not matched to a gene: 6. The DNA for the CDR3 is TGTGCCAGCTCACCGGACAGGGCTAAATCTGAAGCTTTCTTT. This translates into CASSPDRAKSEAFF.

The chain is built from TRBV2 and TRBJ2-1; D possibly corresponds to TRBD1 (5 bases). This CDR3 is built from 12 residues. V lost 7 bases and J lost 6, with 10 bases in between. In germline, CDR1 is SNHLY, CDR2 FYNNEI. This CDR3 is CASTTGFNEQFF. DNA of the CDR3: TGTGCCAGCACTACAGGTTTCAATGAGCAGTTCTTC.

V gene TRBV6-2 or TRBV6-3 combines with J gene TRBJ1-5, with a weak D call TRBD1 (5 bases). Looked up from germline, CDR1 is MNHEY and CDR2 is SVGEGT. The CDR3 is 14 residues long. Between the trimmed V and J ends, which lost 6 bases and 6 bases, there was a span of 15 bases. The DNA of the CDR3 is TGTGCCAGCAGCCGGACATTTCGCGGTCAGCCCCAGCATTTT. This gives the protein CASSRTFRGQPQHF.

The chain carries TRBV5-1 and TRBJ2-7; 9 bases match TRBD1. V dropped 4 bases and J dropped 4; count of bases not matched to a gene: 15. Germline loops: CDR1 SGHRS, CDR2 YFSETQ. CDR3 length: 17 residues. CDR3 sequence (DNA): TGCGCCAGCAGCACGGGGACAGGGACCCCATGGGTATACGAGCAGTACTTC. Protein: CASSTGTGTPWVYEQYF. The complete variable domain, with remaining parts taken from reference TRBV5-1 and TRBJ2-7, reads KAGVTQTPRYLIKTRGQQVTLSCSPISGHRSVSWYQQTPGQGLQFLFEYFSETQRNKGNFPGRFSGRQFSNSRSEMNVSTLELGDSALYLCASSTGTGTPWVYEQYFGPGTRLTVT.

Points on this clone: A junction end diverges from the germline sequence, so it may reflect a read error. The chain combines TRBV19 with TRBJ2-3; 7 bases are shared with TRBD2. Germline values: CDR1 LNHDA, CDR2 SQIVND (reference sequence). The CDR3 covers 14 residues. The CDR3 sequence is CASSIKTSRDTQYF. CDR3 nucleotide sequence: TGTGCCAGTAGTATAAAGACTAGCAGAGATACGCAGTATTTT.

The CDR3 DNA reads as TGCGCCAGCAGCCTGTCGGACAGGGGGGCAGATACGCAGTATTTT. Protein sequence: CASSLSDRGADTQYF. V is TRBV4-1 and J is TRBJ2-3, with 10 bases fitting TRBD1. Per germline, CDR1 MGHRA and CDR2 YSYEKL. J lost 4 bases, V lost 4 bases, and 5 bases had no gene match. The length of the CDR3 is 15 residues.

The J gene is TRBJ2-3, the V gene TRBV7-8, with 8 bases matching TRBD2. The CDR3 spans 17 residues. Unmatched junction bases numbered 11, after V lost 5 bases and J lost 1 base. Germline CDR1 SGHVS, CDR2 FQNEAQ. The CDR3 region is CASSPQEGTRGTDTQYF. The CDR3, as DNA: TGTGCCAGCAGCCCGCAAGAGGGGACTAGAGGCACAGATACGCAGTATTTT.

V and J are TRBV4-2 and TRBJ1-1, with D possibly TRBD1 on 5 matching bases. Germline V gene data show CDR1 as LGHNA and CDR2 as YNFKEQ. The length of the CDR3 is 17 residues. V gave up 1 base and J gave up 1 base, with 16 bases separating them. CDR3 in amino acids: CASSQGTEGPGNTEAFF. CDR3 bases: TGTGCCAGCAGCCAAGGAACGGAGGGGCCGGGGAACACTGAAGCTTTCTTT.

Only one count was recorded for this clone. This rearrangement joins TRBV12-3 or TRBV12-4 to TRBJ2-5, with D perhaps TRBD1 (5 bases). CDR3 length: 12 residues. V was clipped by 5 bases and J by 6 bases, with 10 bases between them. In DNA form, the CDR3 reads TGTGCCAGCAGTCTCAGGGAACAGACCCAGTACTTC. Its protein product is CASSLREQTQYF.

This clone was observed at least ten times. The chain is built from TRBV15 and TRBJ2-2; 9 bases are shared with TRBD1. V shed 3 bases and J 6 bases; nucleotides not matched to a gene: 11. This CDR3 has 17 residues. Germline V gene data show CDR1 as LNHNV and CDR2 as YYDKDF (reference sequence). DNA for the CDR3: TGTGCCACCAGCAGGAACCGGGACAGGGAGGCGGCCGGGGAGCTGTTTTTT. Its translation is CATSRNRDREAAGELFF. Combining the CDR3 with reference TRBV15 and TRBJ2-2 gives the whole variable domain DAMVIQNPRYQVTQFGKPVTLSCSQTLNHNVMYWYQQKSSQAPKLLFHYYDKDFNNEADTPDNFQSRRPNTSFCFLDIRSPGLGDTAMYLCATSRNRDREAAGELFFGEGSRLTVL.

This chain connects TRBV4-2 to TRBJ2-1, with D perhaps TRBD2 (6 bases). Germline V lookup: CDR1 LGHNA, CDR2 YNFKEQ. This CDR3 is built from 19 residues. Trimming removed 0 bases from V and 5 bases from J, with 23 bases in between. The CDR3 coding sequence is TGTGCCAGCAGCCAAGATAGGAGGGTTTCCAAAAACATAAACAATGAGCAGTTCTTC. Encoded protein: CASSQDRRVSKNINNEQFF.

The CDR3 protein is CATSRGQGNYGYTF. The CDR3 DNA follows: TGTGCCACCAGCAGAGGACAGGGGAACTATGGCTACACCTTC. The gene calls are TRBV15 and TRBJ1-2, with TRBD1 matching over 8 bases. Germline V gives CDR1 LNHNV, CDR2 YYDKDF (reference sequence). This CDR3 region has 14 residues. V dropped 1 base and J dropped 2; count of bases not matched to a gene: 0.

The chain employs TRBV30 and TRBJ1-3; D possibly corresponds to TRBD1 (6 bases). CDR1 and CDR2 from the germline V gene are GTSNPN and SVGIG (reference sequence). This CDR3 region has 14 residues. With 5 bases removed from V and 0 bases from J, the gap between germline ends came to 11 bases. The CDR3 DNA follows: TGTGCCTGGGGACAGATACTCTCTGGAAACACCATATATTTT. Translated: CAWGQILSGNTIYF.

This sequence joins TRBV3-1 (or the pseudogene TRBV3-2) and TRBJ2-3; 15 nucleotides match TRBD2. Germline-derived CDR1 and CDR2 are LGHDT and YNNKEL (reference sequence). After removal of 0 bases from V and 5 bases from J, the junction contained 9 bases not matched to a gene. This CDR3 contains 19 residues. In DNA, the CDR3 is TGTGCCAGCAGCCAAGATCGAGGACTAGCGGGGGGGCCGAGAGATACGCAGTATTTT. Translating gives CASSQDRGLAGGPRDTQYF.

The CDR3 reads CSVVRTDYGYTF. CDR3 DNA sequence: TGCAGCGTTGTGCGGACAGACTATGGCTACACCTTC. The chain links TRBV29-1 to TRBJ1-2, with a possible D match to TRBD1 (6 bases). This CDR3 contains 12 residues. Germline V CDR1 and CDR2: SQVTM, ANQGSEA. The V gene lost 4 bases and the J gene lost 3 bases, with 9 bases spanning the gap.

The chain uses TRBV12-5 and TRBJ1-3; 8 bases fit TRBD1. This CDR3 comprises 17 residues. Germline CDR1 and CDR2: LGHNT and FRNRAP. V dropped 6 bases and J dropped 0; count of bases not matched to a gene: 10. This chain's CDR3 is CASGSGQGTHSGNTIYF. The CDR3 DNA follows: TGTGCTAGTGGCTCTGGACAGGGAACCCACTCTGGAAACACCATATATTTT.

The J gene is TRBJ2-2, the V gene TRBV3-1 (or the pseudogene TRBV3-2); 9 nucleotides match TRBD2. The CDR3 length is 16 residues. V was pared by 6 bases and J by 6 bases, with 11 bases of the junction left unmatched. Germline CDR1 reads LGHDT; CDR2 reads YNNKEL (reference sequence). CDR3 nucleotide sequence: TGTGCCAGCAGACTCTCAGGCGGGAGGGGATCCGGGGAGCTGTTTTTT. Protein sequence: CASRLSGGRGSGELFF.

This clone was recorded once. The rearrangement links TRBV6-1 to TRBJ2-7; D may be TRBD1 (5 bases). The CDR3 loop spans 15 amino acids. Germline assignment: CDR1 MNHNS and CDR2 SASEGT. The V gene lost 3 bases and the J gene lost 2 bases, with 14 bases spanning the gap. Written as DNA, the CDR3 is TGTGCCAGCAGTGATACAGGCCTAGGCCCCTACGAGCAGTACTTC. Its translation: CASSDTGLGPYEQYF.